This entry concerns a single T cell receptor (beta chain). This entry is derived from a study of blood T cell repertoires in COVID-19. V dropped 5 bases and J dropped 1; count of bases not matched to a gene: 4. Looked up from germline, CDR1 is LNHDA and CDR2 is SQIVND (reference sequence). There are 14 residues in the CDR3. Per the original methods: Estimation of nucleated cell counts relied on the amplification of reference gene primers. Assay used: immunoSEQ multiplex PCR; TCRdb lists only in-frame clones, some missing. V and J calls plus clone size are reproduced from that table; the DNA served to infer D and trimming. The data show 300,000 to 350,000 clones, 70% to 90% seen once. Two negative PCRs, clearance, or symptom resolution had been documented for recovered Cohort 3 donors.

Sequenced: PBMCs or T cells enriched from blood (not recorded which). The sequence was obtained from a man under 40 who had recovered from COVID-19. The chain is built from TRBV19 and TRBJ2-7; 8 nucleotides align to TRBD1. DNA of the CDR3: TGTGCCAGTAGTCCCAGGACAGGGTCCTACGAGCAGTACTTC. It yields the protein CASSPRTGSYEQYF.